This T cell receptor (beta chain) originates from a study of cytomegalovirus exposure and HLA in healthy donors. Study-wide points: Prediction of most subjects' HLA-A and HLA-B alleles by TCR beta sequences was reportedly accurate. Prior analysis indicated that the majority of TCR beta V segments exhibited productivity approximately 87% or approximately 30% of the time. Later analysis identified several of the most significant clusters that appeared linked to common viral pathogens.

Germline loops: CDR1 GTSNPN, CDR2 SVGIG (reference sequence). Trimming removed 3 bases from V and 11 bases from J; junction bases left unmatched: 16. This CDR3 comprises 14 residues. Both 60 Vbeta primers and 13 Jbeta primers went into the PCR. Clones were sequenced by immunoSEQ multiplex PCR, and TCRdb holds only the in-frame ones, with some missing. Among around 170,000 clones listed, 75% to 90% were seen once. This clone was seen just once. Its antigen is unidentified. Sequencing input: PBMCs. The source of this sequence is a woman between 18 and 30 years old in good health and CMV-seronegative. The rearrangement links TRBV30 to TRBJ2-7; 7 bases are shared with TRBD1. The CDR3 nucleotides read TGTGCCTGGAGGGCCGGGACAGTCGAGGGTCGGAAGTACTTC. Its translation: CAWRAGTVEGRKYF.